Shown below are 24 T cell receptor beta chains from a single sample sequenced in a study of somatic mutations in cytotoxic T cells in rheumatoid arthritis. TCRdb keeps only in-frame clones here, not all; method: immunoSEQ multiplex PCR. The sample shows around 15,000 clones, around four fifths of them seen only once. The sample taken for sequencing was CD8+ T cells sorted from blood. The receptors come from an adult with rheumatoid arthritis.

This clone came up once. The chain couples TRBV27 to TRBJ2-4; D may match TRBD1 or TRBD2 (6 bases each). Trimming cost V 8 bases and J 9 bases, with 20 bases left between them. The CDR3 is 14 residues long. CDR1 and CDR2 from the germline V gene are MNHEY and SMNVEV (reference sequence). The CDR3 nucleotides read TGTGCCAGCGGCCTCGGGGGCTTCACCCCCATTCAGTACTTC. This translates into CASGLGGFTPIQYF.

This chain connects TRBV5-6 to TRBJ1-2; 8 nucleotides agree with TRBD1. This CDR3 has 16 amino acids. Germline V gives CDR1 SGHDT, CDR2 YYEEEE. The junction had 10 bases not matched to a gene; V was cut back by 4 bases and J by 2 bases. In nucleotides, the CDR3 is TGTGCCAGCAGCACCGGGACAGGAGTTTCAAACTATGGCTACACCTTC. This encodes CASSTGTGVSNYGYTF.

The gene calls are TRBV29-1 and TRBJ1-4; D is uncertain. The CDR3 consists of 13 residues. CDR1 and CDR2 from the germline V gene are SQVTM and ANQGSEA. Trimming pared 2 bases from V and 5 bases from J, leaving 9 bases between. CDR3: CSVEPGGNEKLFF. The CDR3, as DNA: TGCAGCGTTGAACCGGGAGGGAATGAAAAACTGTTTTTT.

V usage is TRBV2 and J usage is TRBJ1-6, with D unclear. Germline assignment: CDR1 SNHLY and CDR2 FYNNEI. The V end lost 7 bases, the J end lost 2 bases, and 12 bases lay between the germline ends. The CDR3 extends over 15 amino acids. The chain's CDR3 is CASTGRLTYNSPLHF. Here the CDR3 DNA reads TGTGCCAGCACGGGCAGGCTCACCTATAATTCACCCCTCCACTTT.

V is TRBV2 and J is TRBJ2-1; D is unresolved. V gave up 8 bases and J gave up 4 bases, with 3 bases separating them. This CDR3 is built from 10 residues. Germline-derived CDR1 and CDR2 are SNHLY and FYNNEI. The CDR3 nucleotides are TGTGCCAGCGGGTACAATGAGCAGTTCTTC. It yields the protein CASGYNEQFF.

The chain has TRBV19 and TRBJ1-5; a weak D match, TRBD1 (6 bases). The V gene lost 4 bases and the J gene lost 5 bases, with 12 bases spanning the gap. This CDR3 is built from 14 residues. From germline, CDR1 is LNHDA and CDR2 SQIVND (reference sequence). The chain's CDR3 is CASSRAGADQPQHF. In DNA, the CDR3 is TGTGCCAGTAGTAGGGCAGGGGCGGATCAGCCCCAGCATTTT.

The chain carries TRBV5-6 and TRBJ2-1; maybe TRBD1 (5 bases). Trimming took off 0 bases at V and 4 bases at J, with 8 bases between the two ends. Germline V CDR1 and CDR2: SGHDT, YYEEEE. This CDR3 has 14 residues. CDR3 amino acids: CASSLGGLYNEQFF. In DNA, the CDR3 is TGTGCCAGCAGCTTGGGGGGCTTATACAATGAGCAGTTCTTC.

The CDR3 DNA sequence: TGTGCCAGTAGTATAGTACGGGACAATCAGCCCCAGCATTTT. Translating gives CASSIVRDNQPQHF. This chain connects TRBV19 to TRBJ1-5; D is undetermined. Trimming took 1 base from V and 3 from J, leaving 7 bases between them. This CDR3 is 14 amino acids long. Germline V gene sequence: CDR1 LNHDA, CDR2 SQIVND (reference sequence).

The chain has TRBV4-1 and TRBJ2-1, with D unclear. The V gene lost 4 bases and the J gene lost 6 bases, with 16 bases spanning the gap. Germline V gene sequence: CDR1 MGHRA, CDR2 YSYEKL. The CDR3 extends over 15 amino acids. CDR3 sequence (DNA): TGCGCCAGCAGCCCAGGCGTCGGGCCTTTCAATGAGCAGTTCTTC. Its translation: CASSPGVGPFNEQFF.

This clone occurred once. This chain joins TRBV19 and TRBJ2-1, with 9 bases that match TRBD2. The V and J ends lost 8 bases and 4 bases, in that order; junction bases with no gene match: 6. The germline CDR1 and CDR2 sequences are LNHDA and SQIVND (reference sequence). The CDR3 consists of 14 residues. The CDR3 loop reads CASSRGGGYNEQFF. CDR3 DNA: TGTGCCAGTTCGCGGGGGGGCGGGTACAATGAGCAGTTCTTC.

The CDR3 sequence is CASSLLLAGGPGEQYF. CDR3 coding DNA: TGTGCCAGCAGCTTACTATTAGCGGGAGGGCCGGGCGAGCAGTACTTC. The chain links TRBV7-8 to TRBJ2-7, with 11 bases matching TRBD2. The CDR3 totals 16 residues. The V gene's germline CDR1 is SGHVS and CDR2 FQNEAQ. V lost 2 bases to trimming and J lost 6 bases; unmatched junction nucleotides: 9.

The chain recombines TRBV25-1 with TRBJ1-2; perhaps TRBD1 as D (6 bases). The V gene's germline CDR1 is MGHDK and CDR2 SYGVNS. CDR3 length equals 13 residues. Trimming stripped 6 bases from V and 5 bases from J, with 13 bases between. The CDR3 DNA follows: TGTGCCAGCAGGGTGACAGGATCTTATGGCTACACCTTC. It specifies CASRVTGSYGYTF.

The genes are TRBV11-3 and TRBJ2-5, with 8 bases fitting TRBD2. The CDR3 contains 16 residues. The germline V gene has CDR1 SGHNT and CDR2 YENEEA. The V segment lost 5 bases and the J segment 4 bases; nucleotides outside the gene matches: 12. Written as DNA, the CDR3 is TGTGCCAGCAGCGCCACGTCGGGGGGGCTTGGAGAGACCCAGTACTTC. Translation: CASSATSGGLGETQYF.

The chain joins TRBV19 to TRBJ1-1; 8 nucleotides align to TRBD1. Germline CDR1 is LNHDA and CDR2 is SQIVND (reference sequence). CDR3 length: 15 residues. V lost 3 bases and J lost 3; bases outside the gene matches: 6. CDR3 sequence: CASSMEDRADTEAFF. The CDR3 nucleotides are TGTGCCAGTAGTATGGAGGACAGGGCTGACACTGAAGCTTTCTTT.

The chain links TRBV7-8 to TRBJ2-1; 12 bases fit TRBD1. Trimming at V came to 5 bases and at J to 7 bases, leaving 6 bases not matched to a gene. The germline CDR1 and CDR2 sequences are SGHVS and FQNEAQ. This CDR3 spans 15 amino acids. CDR3 amino acids: CASSVGQGAWNEQFF. Written as DNA, the CDR3 is TGTGCCAGCAGCGTGGGACAGGGGGCGTGGAATGAGCAGTTCTTC.

This clone was counted between two and nine times. The rearrangement uses TRBV5-1 and TRBJ1-1; D not resolved. V was clipped by 0 bases and J by 7 bases, with 7 bases between them. The CDR3 length is 12 residues. From germline, CDR1 is SGHRS and CDR2 YFSETQ. The CDR3 nucleotides are TGCGCCAGCAGCTTGGTCCGGCATGAAGCTTTCTTT. It specifies CASSLVRHEAFF.

There are a few counts of this clone. J is TRBJ2-7 and V is TRBV5-1; 7 bases align to TRBD1. Germline trimming cut 5 bases from V and 0 bases from J; bases unmatched to any gene: 11. The CDR3 totals 16 residues. Germline V gene data show CDR1 as SGHRS and CDR2 as YFSETQ. The CDR3, as DNA: TGCGCCAGCAGGCCAAGACAGGGATACGACTCCTACGAGCAGTACTTC. Translation: CASRPRQGYDSYEQYF.

The chain combines TRBV5-8 with TRBJ2-1; the D gene is possibly TRBD2 (5 bases). The CDR3 runs 15 residues. The germline gives CDR1 SGHTS, CDR2 YDEGEE. V was shortened by 2 bases and J by 8 bases, with 17 bases between the two germline ends. The CDR3 coding sequence is TGTGCCAGCAGCTTTATGCAGATGGTCGGGGATGAGCAGTTCTTC. It translates to CASSFMQMVGDEQFF.

The chain recombines TRBV6-6 with TRBJ2-2; D uncertain. The V gene lost 5 bases and the J gene lost 2 bases, with 3 bases spanning the gap. The CDR3 runs 12 residues. Germline V gene lookup returns CDR1 MNHNY and CDR2 SVGAGI (reference sequence). CDR3 protein: CASSPNTGELFF. CDR3 sequence (DNA): TGTGCCAGCAGTCCCAACACCGGGGAGCTGTTTTTT.

This sequence joins TRBV5-4 and TRBJ2-7, with a weak D call TRBD1 (6 bases). Trimming removed 2 bases at V and 0 bases at J, with 12 bases between. Germline lookup yields CDR1 SGHNT and CDR2 YYREEE (reference sequence). This CDR3 comprises 15 residues. The CDR3 reads CASSLPTGPSYEQYF. The CDR3 DNA follows: TGTGCCAGCAGCTTACCCACAGGGCCCTCCTACGAGCAGTACTTC.

The chain is built from TRBV5-4 and TRBJ1-1, with D tentatively TRBD1 (5 bases). Germline CDR1 is SGHNT and CDR2 is YYREEE (reference sequence). The germline V and J ends were trimmed by 3 bases and 7 bases, with 13 bases remaining between them. The CDR3 spans 13 residues. CDR3 DNA sequence: TGTGCCAGCAGCTCTTTCGACAGTTTTGAAGCTTTCTTT. Residues: CASSSFDSFEAFF.

This chain uses TRBV6-5 with TRBJ1-2; 8 bases match TRBD1. The CDR3 covers 15 residues. CDR1 and CDR2 from the germline V gene are MNHEY and SVGAGI. V dropped 6 bases and J dropped 4; count of bases not matched to a gene: 10. The CDR3 reads CASSPVTGAAYGYTF. The CDR3 region has the DNA TGTGCCAGCAGCCCCGTGACAGGGGCAGCCTATGGCTACACCTTC.

CDR3: CASSLARDLYEQYF. Written as DNA, the CDR3 is TGTGCCAGCAGCTTGGCTAGGGATCTCTACGAGCAGTACTTC. The chain links TRBV5-5 to TRBJ2-7, with unresolved D. In germline, CDR1 is SGHKS, CDR2 YYEKEE (reference sequence). The CDR3 runs 14 residues. The V and J ends lost 0 bases and 3 bases respectively, with 10 bases between them. Drawing the rest from reference TRBV5-5 and TRBJ2-7, the complete variable domain is DAGVTQSPTHLIKTRGQQVTLRCSPISGHKSVSWYQQVLGQGPQFIFQYYEKEERGRGNFPDRFSARQFPNYSSELNVNALLLGDSALYLCASSLARDLYEQYFGPGTRLTVT.

This clone came up a few times. An end of the junction does not agree with germline; a read error may underlie this. The V call is TRBV6-1, the J call TRBJ1-1, with D hard to call. Per the germline V gene, CDR1 is MNHNS and CDR2 is SASEGT. The CDR3 covers 12 residues. The CDR3 sequence is CASREARLEAFF. The CDR3 DNA follows: TGTGCCAGCAGGGAAGCTAGGTTAGAAGCTTTCTTT.